This entry is about one TCR beta chain. This clone came up a few times. It has no known antigen specificity. Nothing much larger sits one base from this clone, and base qualities are not available. This entry belongs to a study of metastatic and nonmetastatic thyroid tumors (dated by TCRdb to about 2020). About the study as a whole: Repertoires were compared across peripheral blood and tumor or nodule tissue samples from malignant and benign thyroid patients.

The paper's findings and limits, for the study overall: In both blood and tumor samples, malignant tumors were reported to have significantly higher TCR beta diversity than benign nodules.

Libraries were made using PCR. The instrument was an Illumina HiSeq 4000. High-throughput sequencing was used to profile the CDR3 region of the TCR beta-chain in every patient. The authors' pipeline ran thus. CDR3 differences across clinicopathological groups were used to build a classifier for discriminating distant-metastatic papillary thyroid cancer patients. To measure repertoire diversity the researchers used the Shannon index, while the Morisita-Horn index served to gauge how similar the tumor and blood repertoires were. TCRdb reprocessed the public reads (quality trimming at Q25 with fastp, clone calling with MiXCR) and kept in-frame beta chains. The V and J calls shown here were made by TCRdb, not taken from the authors' results. The sample includes fewer than 25,000 clones, with about 17% observed a single time. The top ten clones comprise approximately 2.9% of the sample. No patient had received any treatment before thyroid surgery. The study retrospectively analysed patient clinical samples collected from about 2011 to 2018 using T-cell receptor beta sequencing.

The CDR3 runs 15 amino acids, cysteine and phenylalanine included. Kept here is only the CDR3 DNA, which spans 45 bases and is read in frame from base 1. The germline V gene provides CDR1 MDHEN and CDR2 SYDVKM. V is cut by 8 bases and J by 6 bases, and the space between the germline ends is 22 bases. This clonotype originated in a male donor with papillary thyroid cancer or a benign thyroid nodule (not recorded which). Some clones in this sample may be carry-over from other donors' samples. This chain joins TRBV28 to TRBJ1-2; there is no confident call for the D gene. Sequencing used adjacent normal tissue. At the DNA level, the sequence is TGTGCCAGCGACCTTAGCCCACTAACGGGCCATGGCTACACCTTC. It specifies CASDLSPLTGHGYTF.